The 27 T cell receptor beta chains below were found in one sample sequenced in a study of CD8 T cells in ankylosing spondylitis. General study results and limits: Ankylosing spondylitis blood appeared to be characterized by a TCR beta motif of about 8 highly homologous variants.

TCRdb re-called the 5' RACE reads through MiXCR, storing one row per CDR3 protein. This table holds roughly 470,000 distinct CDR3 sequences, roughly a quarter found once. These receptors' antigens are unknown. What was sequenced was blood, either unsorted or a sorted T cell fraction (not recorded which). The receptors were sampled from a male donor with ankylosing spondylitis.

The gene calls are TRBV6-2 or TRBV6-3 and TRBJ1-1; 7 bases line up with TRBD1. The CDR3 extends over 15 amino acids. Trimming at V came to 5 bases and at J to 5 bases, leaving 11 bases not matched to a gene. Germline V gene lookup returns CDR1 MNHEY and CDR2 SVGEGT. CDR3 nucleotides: TGTGCCAGCAGTCCCCGGACAGGATCCCGGACTGAAGCTTTCTTT. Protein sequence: CASSPRTGSRTEAFF.

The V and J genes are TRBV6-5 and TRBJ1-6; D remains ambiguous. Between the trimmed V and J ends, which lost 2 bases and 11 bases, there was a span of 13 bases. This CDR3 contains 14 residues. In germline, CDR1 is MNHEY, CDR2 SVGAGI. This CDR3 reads CASSYAGPLAPLHF. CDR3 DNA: TGTGCCAGCAGTTACGCTGGCCCGTTGGCACCCCTCCACTTT.

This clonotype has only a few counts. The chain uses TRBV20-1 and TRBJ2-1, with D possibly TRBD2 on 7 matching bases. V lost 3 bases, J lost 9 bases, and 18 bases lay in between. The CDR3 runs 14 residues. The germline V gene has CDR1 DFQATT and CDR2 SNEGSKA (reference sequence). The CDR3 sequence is CSASVQGGVTEQFF. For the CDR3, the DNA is TGCAGTGCTAGCGTACAGGGAGGGGTCACTGAGCAGTTCTTC.

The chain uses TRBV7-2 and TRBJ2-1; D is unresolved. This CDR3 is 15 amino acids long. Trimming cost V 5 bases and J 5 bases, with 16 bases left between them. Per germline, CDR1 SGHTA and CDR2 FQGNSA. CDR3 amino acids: CASSPRPAPNNEQFF. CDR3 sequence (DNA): TGTGCCAGCAGCCCACGACCGGCGCCGAACAATGAGCAGTTCTTC. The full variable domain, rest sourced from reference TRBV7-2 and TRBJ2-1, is GAGVSQSPSNKVTEKGKDVELRCDPISGHTALYWYRQSLGQGLEFLIYFQGNSAPDKSGLPSDRFSAERTGGSVSTLTIQRTQQEDSAVYLCASSPRPAPNNEQFFGPGTRLTVL.

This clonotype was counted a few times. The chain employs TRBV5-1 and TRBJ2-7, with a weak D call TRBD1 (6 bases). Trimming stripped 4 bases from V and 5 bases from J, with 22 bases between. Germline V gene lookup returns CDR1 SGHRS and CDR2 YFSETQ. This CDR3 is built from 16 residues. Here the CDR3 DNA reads TGCGCCAGCAGCCTGGACGGGACACGGGTTAGCGACGAGCAGTACTTC. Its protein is CASSLDGTRVSDEQYF.

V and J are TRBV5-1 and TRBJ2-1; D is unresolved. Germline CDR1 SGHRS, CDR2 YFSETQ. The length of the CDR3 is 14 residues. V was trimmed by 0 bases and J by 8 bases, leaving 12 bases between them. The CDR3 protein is CASSLGDHGYEQFF. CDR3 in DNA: TGCGCCAGCAGCTTGGGTGACCACGGATATGAGCAGTTCTTC.

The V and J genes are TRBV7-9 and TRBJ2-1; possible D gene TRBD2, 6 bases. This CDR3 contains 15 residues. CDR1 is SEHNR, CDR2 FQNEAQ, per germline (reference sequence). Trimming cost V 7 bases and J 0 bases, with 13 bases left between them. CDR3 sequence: CASTSGGNSYNEQFF. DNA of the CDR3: TGTGCCAGCACCTCTGGAGGGAACTCCTACAATGAGCAGTTCTTC.

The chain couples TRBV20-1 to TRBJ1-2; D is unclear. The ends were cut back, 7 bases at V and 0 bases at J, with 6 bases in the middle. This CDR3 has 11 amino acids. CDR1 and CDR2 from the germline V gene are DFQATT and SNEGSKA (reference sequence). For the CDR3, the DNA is TGCAGTGGAAGAGCTAACTATGGCTACACCTTC. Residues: CSGRANYGYTF.

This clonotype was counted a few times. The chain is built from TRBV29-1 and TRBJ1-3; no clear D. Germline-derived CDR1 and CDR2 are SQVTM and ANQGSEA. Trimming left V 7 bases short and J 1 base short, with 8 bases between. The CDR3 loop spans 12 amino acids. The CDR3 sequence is CSAVNSGNTIYF. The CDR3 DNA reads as TGCAGCGCCGTCAATTCTGGAAACACCATATATTTT.

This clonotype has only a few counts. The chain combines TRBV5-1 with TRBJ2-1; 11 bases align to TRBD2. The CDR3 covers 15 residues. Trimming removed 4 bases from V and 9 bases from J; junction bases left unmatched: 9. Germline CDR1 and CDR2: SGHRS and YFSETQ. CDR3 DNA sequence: TGCGCCAGCAGCCTGGAAATAGCGGGAGGGTTTGAGCAGTTCTTC. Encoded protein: CASSLEIAGGFEQFF.

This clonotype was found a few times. CDR3 bases: TGCGCCAGCAGCTTATCCGGGACTAGCGGGACCCAATACGAGCAGTACTTC. Translating gives CASSLSGTSGTQYEQYF. J is TRBJ2-7 and V is TRBV5-1; TRBD2 matches 13 bases. There are 17 residues in the CDR3. V lost 2 bases and J lost 4; bases outside the gene matches: 9. Germline V gives CDR1 SGHRS, CDR2 YFSETQ.

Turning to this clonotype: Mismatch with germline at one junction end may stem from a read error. DNA of the CDR3: TGCTGTGCTAGAGTAGTCGGCGGGAGGGCCTCCTACAATGAGCAGTTCTTC. Translated, it gives CCARVVGGRASYNEQFF. V and J are TRBV20-1 and TRBJ2-1; 9 bases map to TRBD2. The CDR3 has 17 residues. CDR1 and CDR2 (germline): DFQATT, SNEGSKA (reference sequence).

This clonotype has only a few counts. The CDR3 DNA is TGTGCCAGCAGCTTTGGCACCCTAAGGGGAAATGAGCAGTTCTTC. Translated, it gives CASSFGTLRGNEQFF. The chain is built from TRBV7-2 and TRBJ2-1, with D maybe TRBD1 (5 bases). V lost 3 bases to trimming and J lost 7 bases, with 16 bases between them. CDR1 is SGHTA and CDR2 is FQGNSA in the germline V gene. CDR3 length: 15 residues.

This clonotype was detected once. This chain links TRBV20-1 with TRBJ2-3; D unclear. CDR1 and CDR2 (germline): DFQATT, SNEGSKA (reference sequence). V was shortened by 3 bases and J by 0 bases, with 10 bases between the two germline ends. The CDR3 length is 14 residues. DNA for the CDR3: TGCAGTGCTAGCTCAGCGACTAGCACAGATACGCAGTATTTT. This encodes CSASSATSTDTQYF.

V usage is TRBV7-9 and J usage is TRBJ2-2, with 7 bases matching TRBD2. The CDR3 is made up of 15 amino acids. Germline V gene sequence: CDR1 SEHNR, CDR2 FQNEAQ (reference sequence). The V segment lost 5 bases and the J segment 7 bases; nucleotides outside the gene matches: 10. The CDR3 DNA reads TGTGCCAGCAGCGTGGGAGGGACCGGTGGCGGGGAGCTGTTTTTT. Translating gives CASSVGGTGGGELFF.

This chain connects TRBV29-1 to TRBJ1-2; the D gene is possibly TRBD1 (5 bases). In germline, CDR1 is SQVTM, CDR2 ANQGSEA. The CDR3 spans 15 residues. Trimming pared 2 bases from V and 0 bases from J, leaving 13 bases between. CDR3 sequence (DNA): TGCAGCGTTGAACCCCGACAGACCTCTAACTATGGCTACACCTTC. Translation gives CSVEPRQTSNYGYTF.

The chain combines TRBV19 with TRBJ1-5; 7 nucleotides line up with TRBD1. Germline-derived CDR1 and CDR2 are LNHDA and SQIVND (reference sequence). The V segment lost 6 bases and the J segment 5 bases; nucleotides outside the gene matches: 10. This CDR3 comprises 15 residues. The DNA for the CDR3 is TGTGCCAGTAGCAAAGGACAGGCTGAAGATCAGCCCCAGCATTTT. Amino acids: CASSKGQAEDQPQHF.

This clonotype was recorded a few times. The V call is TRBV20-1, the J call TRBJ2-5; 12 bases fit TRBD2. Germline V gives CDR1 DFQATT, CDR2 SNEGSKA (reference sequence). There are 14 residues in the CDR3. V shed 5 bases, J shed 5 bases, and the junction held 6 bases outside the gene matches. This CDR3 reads CSAQTSGRSETQYF. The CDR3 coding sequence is TGCAGTGCTCAGACTAGCGGGAGAAGTGAGACCCAGTACTTC.

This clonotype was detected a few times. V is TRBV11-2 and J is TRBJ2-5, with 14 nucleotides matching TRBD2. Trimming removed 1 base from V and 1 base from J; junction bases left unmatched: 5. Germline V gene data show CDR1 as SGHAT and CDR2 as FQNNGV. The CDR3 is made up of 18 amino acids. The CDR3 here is CASSLGGLAGVGQETQYF. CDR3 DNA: TGTGCCAGCAGCTTAGGGGGACTAGCGGGAGTAGGCCAAGAGACCCAGTACTTC.

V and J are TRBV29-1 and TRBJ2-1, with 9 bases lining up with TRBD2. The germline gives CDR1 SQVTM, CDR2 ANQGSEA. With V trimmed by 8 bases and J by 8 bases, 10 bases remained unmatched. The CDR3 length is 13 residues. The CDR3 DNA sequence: TGCAGCCTACCCGGCGGGAGGGACGATGAGCAGTTCTTC. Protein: CSLPGGRDDEQFF.

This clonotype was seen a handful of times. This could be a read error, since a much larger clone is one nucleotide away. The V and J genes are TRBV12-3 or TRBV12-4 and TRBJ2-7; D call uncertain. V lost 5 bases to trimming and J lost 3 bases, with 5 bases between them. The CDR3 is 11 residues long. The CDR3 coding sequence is TGTGCCAGCAGTCCCCACTACGAGCAGTACTTC. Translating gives CASSPHYEQYF.

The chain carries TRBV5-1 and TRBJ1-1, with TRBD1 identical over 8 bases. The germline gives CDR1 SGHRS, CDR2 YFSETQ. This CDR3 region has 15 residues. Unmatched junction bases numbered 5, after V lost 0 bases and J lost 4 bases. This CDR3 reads CASSLDVTGVTEAFF. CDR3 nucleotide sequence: TGCGCCAGCAGCTTGGACGTGACAGGGGTCACTGAAGCTTTCTTT.

The CDR3 loop reads CATRPGGDTGELFF. The CDR3 nucleotides are TGTGCCACCAGGCCCGGGGGGGACACCGGGGAGCTGTTTTTT. The V gene is TRBV24-1, the J gene TRBJ2-2, with 8 bases that match TRBD2. The CDR3 is 14 residues long. The V and J ends lost 7 bases and 3 bases, in that order; junction bases with no gene match: 3. Germline CDR1 is KGHDR and CDR2 is SFDVKD.

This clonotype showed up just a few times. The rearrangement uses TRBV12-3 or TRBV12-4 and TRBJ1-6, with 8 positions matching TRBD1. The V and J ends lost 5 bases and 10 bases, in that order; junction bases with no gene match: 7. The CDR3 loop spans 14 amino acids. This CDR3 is CASSPTGERSPLHF. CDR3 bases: TGTGCCAGCAGTCCGACAGGGGAAAGGTCACCCCTCCACTTT.

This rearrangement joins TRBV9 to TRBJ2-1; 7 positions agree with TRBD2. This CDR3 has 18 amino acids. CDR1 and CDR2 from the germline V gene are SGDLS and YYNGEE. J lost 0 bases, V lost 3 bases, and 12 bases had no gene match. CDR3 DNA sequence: TGTGCCAGCAGCGGTGCCGGGGTAGCGGGTTACTCCTACAATGAGCAGTTCTTC. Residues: CASSGAGVAGYSYNEQFF.

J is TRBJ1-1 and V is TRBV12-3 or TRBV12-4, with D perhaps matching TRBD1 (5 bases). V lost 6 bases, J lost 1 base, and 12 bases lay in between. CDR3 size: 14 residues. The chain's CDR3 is CASSLHGGNTEAFF. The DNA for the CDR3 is TGTGCCAGCAGCCTACACGGGGGGAACACTGAAGCTTTCTTT.

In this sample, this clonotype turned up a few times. CDR3 DNA sequence: TGCGCCAGCAGCTTGGCCCGAGGGGGCCCTCCCGGGGAGCTGTTTTTT. Its protein is CASSLARGGPPGELFF. The rearrangement joins TRBV5-1 to TRBJ2-2, with 7 bases lining up with TRBD1. Germline CDR1 reads SGHRS; CDR2 reads YFSETQ. The CDR3 contains 16 residues. V was pared by 0 bases and J by 6 bases, with 8 bases of the junction left unmatched.